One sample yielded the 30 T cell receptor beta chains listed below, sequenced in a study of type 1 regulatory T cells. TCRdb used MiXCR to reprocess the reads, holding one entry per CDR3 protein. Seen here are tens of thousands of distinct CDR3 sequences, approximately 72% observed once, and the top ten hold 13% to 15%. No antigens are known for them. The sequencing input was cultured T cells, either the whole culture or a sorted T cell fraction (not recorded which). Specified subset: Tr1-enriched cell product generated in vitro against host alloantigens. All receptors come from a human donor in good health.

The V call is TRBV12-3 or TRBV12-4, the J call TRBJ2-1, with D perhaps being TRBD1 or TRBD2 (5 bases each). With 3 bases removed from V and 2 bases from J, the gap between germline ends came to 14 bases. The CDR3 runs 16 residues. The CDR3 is CASSLGWDGPYNEQFF. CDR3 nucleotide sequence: TGTGCCAGCAGTTTGGGTTGGGACGGCCCCTACAATGAGCAGTTCTTC.

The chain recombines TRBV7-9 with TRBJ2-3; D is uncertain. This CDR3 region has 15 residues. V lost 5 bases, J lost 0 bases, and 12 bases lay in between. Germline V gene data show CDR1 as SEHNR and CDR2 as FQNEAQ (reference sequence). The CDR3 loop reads CASSRIRASTDTQYF. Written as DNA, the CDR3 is TGTGCCAGCAGCCGCATACGGGCTAGCACAGATACGCAGTATTTT.

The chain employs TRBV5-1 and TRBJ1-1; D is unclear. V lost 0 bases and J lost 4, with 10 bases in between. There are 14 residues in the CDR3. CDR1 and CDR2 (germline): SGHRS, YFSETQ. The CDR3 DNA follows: TGCGCCAGCAGCTTGGAGGTGCGGGGCACTGAAGCTTTCTTT. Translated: CASSLEVRGTEAFF.

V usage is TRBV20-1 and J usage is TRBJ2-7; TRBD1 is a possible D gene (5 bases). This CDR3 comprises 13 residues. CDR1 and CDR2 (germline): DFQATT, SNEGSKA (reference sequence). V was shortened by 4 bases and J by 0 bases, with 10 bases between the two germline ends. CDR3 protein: CSAKSDSSYEQYF. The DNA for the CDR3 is TGCAGTGCTAAAAGTGACAGCTCCTACGAGCAGTACTTC.

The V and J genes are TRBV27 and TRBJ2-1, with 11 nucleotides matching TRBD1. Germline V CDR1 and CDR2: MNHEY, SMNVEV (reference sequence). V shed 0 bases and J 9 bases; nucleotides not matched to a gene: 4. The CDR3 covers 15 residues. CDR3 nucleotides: TGTGCCAGCAGTTTATCGGGACAGGGGGTGGGTGAGCAGTTCTTC. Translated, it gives CASSLSGQGVGEQFF.

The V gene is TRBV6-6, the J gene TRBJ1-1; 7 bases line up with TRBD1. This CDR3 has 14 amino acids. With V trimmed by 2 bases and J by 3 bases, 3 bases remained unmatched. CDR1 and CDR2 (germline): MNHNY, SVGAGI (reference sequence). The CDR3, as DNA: TGTGCCAGCAGTTACGACAGGGCGTACACTGAAGCTTTCTTT. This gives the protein CASSYDRAYTEAFF.

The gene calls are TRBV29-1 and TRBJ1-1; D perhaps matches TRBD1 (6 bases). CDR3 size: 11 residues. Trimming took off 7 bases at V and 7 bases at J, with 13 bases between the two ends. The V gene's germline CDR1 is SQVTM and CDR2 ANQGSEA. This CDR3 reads CSGNTGIEAFF. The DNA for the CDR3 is TGCAGCGGCAACACAGGGATTGAAGCTTTCTTT.

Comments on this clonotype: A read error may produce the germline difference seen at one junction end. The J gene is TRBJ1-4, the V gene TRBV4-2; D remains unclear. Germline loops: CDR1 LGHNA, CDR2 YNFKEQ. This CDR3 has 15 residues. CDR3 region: CASSQEPGRDEKLFF. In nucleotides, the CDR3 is TGTGCCAGCAGCCAAGAACCCGGGCGGGATGAGAAACTGTTTTTT.

Here the CDR3 reads CSARDSPADGYTF. DNA for the CDR3: TGCAGTGCTAGAGATTCGCCGGCGGATGGCTACACCTTC. The V and J genes are TRBV20-1 and TRBJ1-2, with D unclear. This CDR3 has 13 amino acids. CDR1 is DFQATT and CDR2 is SNEGSKA in the germline V gene (reference sequence). The V and J ends lost 0 bases and 6 bases respectively, with 11 bases between them.

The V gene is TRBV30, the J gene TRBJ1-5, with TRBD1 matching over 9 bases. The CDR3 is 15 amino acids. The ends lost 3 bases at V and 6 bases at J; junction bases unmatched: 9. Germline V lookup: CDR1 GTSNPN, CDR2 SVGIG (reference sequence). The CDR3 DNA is TGTGCCTGGAGCGCGGACAGGGGCGAGAGTCAGCCCCAGCATTTT. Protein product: CAWSADRGESQPQHF.

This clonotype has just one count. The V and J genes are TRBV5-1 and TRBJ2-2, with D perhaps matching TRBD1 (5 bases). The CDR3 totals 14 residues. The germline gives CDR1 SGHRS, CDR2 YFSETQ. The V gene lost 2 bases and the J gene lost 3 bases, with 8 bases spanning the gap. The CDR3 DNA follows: TGCGCCAGCAGCTTCGACAGCCACACCGGGGAGCTGTTTTTT. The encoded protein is CASSFDSHTGELFF.

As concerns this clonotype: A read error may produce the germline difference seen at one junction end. DNA of the CDR3: TGTGCTAGCAGTCGCCGCCTCGAGCAGTACTTC. This translates into CASSRRLEQYF. This chain uses TRBV12-3 or TRBV12-4 with TRBJ2-7; unclear D gene. The CDR3 is 11 residues long.

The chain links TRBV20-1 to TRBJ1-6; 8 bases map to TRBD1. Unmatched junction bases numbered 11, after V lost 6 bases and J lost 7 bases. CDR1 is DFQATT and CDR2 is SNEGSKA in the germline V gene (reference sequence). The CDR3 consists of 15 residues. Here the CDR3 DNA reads TGCAGTGCCAAAGAATACAGGGGGGAAAATTCACCCCTCCACTTT. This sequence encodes CSAKEYRGENSPLHF.

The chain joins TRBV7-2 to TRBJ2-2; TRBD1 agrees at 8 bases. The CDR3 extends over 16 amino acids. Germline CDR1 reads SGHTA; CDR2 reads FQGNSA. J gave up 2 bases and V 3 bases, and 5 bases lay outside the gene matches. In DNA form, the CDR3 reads TGTGCCAGCAGCTTGTACAGGGGGGCCAACACCGGGGAGCTGTTTTTT. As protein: CASSLYRGANTGELFF.

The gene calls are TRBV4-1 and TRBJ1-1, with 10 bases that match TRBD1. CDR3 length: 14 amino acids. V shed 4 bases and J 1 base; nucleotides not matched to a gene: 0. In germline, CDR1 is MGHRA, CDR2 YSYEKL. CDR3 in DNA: TGCGCCAGCAGCCGACAGGGGGCGAACACTGAAGCTTTCTTT. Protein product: CASSRQGANTEAFF.

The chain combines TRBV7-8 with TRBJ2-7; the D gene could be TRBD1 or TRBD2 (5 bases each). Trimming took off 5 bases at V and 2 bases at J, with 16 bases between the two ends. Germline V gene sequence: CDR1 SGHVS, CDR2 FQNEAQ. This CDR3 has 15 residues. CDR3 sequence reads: CASSQPWGRPYEQYF. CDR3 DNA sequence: TGTGCCAGCAGCCAGCCTTGGGGACGTCCCTACGAGCAGTACTTC. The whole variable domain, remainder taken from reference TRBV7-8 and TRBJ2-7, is GAGVSQSPRYKVAKRGQDVALRCDPISGHVSLFWYQQALGQGPEFLTYFQNEAQLDKSGLPSDRFFAERPEGSVSTLKIQRTQQEDSAVYLCASSQPWGRPYEQYFGPGTRLTVT.

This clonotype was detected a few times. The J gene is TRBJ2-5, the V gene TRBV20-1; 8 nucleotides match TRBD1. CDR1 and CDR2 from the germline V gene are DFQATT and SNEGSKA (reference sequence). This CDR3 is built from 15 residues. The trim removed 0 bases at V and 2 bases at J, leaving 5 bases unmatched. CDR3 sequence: CSAREFRGLQETQYF. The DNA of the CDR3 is TGCAGTGCTAGAGAATTCAGGGGGCTGCAAGAGACCCAGTACTTC.

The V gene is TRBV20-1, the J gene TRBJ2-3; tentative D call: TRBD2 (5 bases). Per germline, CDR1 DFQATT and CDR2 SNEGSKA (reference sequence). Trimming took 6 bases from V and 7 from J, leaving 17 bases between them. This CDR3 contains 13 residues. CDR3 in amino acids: CSAHLRAKNTQYF. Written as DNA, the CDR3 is TGCAGTGCCCATCTGAGGGCGAAAAATACGCAGTATTTT.

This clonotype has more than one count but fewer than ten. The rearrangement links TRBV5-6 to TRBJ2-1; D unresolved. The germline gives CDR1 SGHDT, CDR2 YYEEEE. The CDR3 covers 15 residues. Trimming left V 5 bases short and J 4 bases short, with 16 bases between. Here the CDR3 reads CASRDGRLFYNEQFF. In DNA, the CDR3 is TGTGCCAGCAGAGACGGTAGGCTATTTTACAATGAGCAGTTCTTC.

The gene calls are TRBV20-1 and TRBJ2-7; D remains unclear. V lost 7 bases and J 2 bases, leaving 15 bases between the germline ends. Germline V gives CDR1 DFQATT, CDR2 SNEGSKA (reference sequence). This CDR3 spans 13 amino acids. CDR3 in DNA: TGCAGTGTCAGTGGTGGCAGTCCCTACGAGCAGTACTTC. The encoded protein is CSVSGGSPYEQYF.

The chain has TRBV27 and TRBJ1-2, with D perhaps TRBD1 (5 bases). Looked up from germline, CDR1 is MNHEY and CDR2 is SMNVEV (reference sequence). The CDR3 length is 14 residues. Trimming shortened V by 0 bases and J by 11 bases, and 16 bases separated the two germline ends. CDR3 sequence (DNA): TGTGCCAGCAGTTTATCTGGGGCAGGGTCTACTTACACCTTC. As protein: CASSLSGAGSTYTF.

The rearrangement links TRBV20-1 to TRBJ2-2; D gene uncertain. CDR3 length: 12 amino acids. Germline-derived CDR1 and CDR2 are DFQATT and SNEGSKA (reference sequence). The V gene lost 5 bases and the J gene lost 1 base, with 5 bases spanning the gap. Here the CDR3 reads CSAYKNTGELFF. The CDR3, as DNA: TGCAGTGCTTACAAGAACACCGGGGAGCTGTTTTTT.

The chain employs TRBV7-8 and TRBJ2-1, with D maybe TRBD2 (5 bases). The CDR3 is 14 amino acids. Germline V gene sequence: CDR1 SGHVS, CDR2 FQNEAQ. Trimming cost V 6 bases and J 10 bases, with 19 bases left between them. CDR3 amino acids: CASSQDSPEGEQFF. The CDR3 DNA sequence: TGTGCCAGCAGTCAGGACTCCCCCGAAGGGGAGCAGTTCTTC.

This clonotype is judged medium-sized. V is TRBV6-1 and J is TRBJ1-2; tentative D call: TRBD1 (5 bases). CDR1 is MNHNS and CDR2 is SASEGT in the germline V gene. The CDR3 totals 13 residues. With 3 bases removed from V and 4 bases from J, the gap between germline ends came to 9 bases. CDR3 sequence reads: CASSERQLYGYTF. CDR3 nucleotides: TGTGCCAGCAGTGAGCGACAGCTCTATGGCTACACCTTC.

The CDR3 loop reads CASSFDRVASPDTQYF. CDR3 sequence (DNA): TGTGCCAGCAGTTTCGACAGGGTGGCATCCCCAGATACGCAGTATTTT. The chain employs TRBV12-3 or TRBV12-4 and TRBJ2-3; 7 bases align to TRBD1. The CDR3 is made up of 16 amino acids. V trimming: 3 bases; J trimming: 4 bases; junction bases outside the gene matches: 10.

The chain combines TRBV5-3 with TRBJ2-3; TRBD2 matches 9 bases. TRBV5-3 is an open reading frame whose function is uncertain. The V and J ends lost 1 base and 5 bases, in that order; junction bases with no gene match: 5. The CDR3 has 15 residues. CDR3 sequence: CARSLFPSGKDTQYF. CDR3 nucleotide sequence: TGTGCCAGAAGCTTGTTTCCTAGCGGGAAAGATACGCAGTATTTT.

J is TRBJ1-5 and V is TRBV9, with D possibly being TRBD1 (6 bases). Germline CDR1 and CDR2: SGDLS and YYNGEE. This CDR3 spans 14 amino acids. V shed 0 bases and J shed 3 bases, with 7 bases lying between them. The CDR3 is CASSVGTDNQPQHF. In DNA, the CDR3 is TGTGCCAGCAGCGTAGGGACAGACAATCAGCCCCAGCATTTT.

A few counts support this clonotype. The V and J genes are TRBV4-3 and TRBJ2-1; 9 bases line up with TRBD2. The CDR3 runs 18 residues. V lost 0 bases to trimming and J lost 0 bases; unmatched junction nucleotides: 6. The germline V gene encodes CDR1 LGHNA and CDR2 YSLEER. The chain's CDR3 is CASSQDLASGASYNEQFF. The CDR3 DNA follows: TGCGCCAGCAGCCAAGATTTGGCTAGCGGGGCCTCCTACAATGAGCAGTTCTTC.

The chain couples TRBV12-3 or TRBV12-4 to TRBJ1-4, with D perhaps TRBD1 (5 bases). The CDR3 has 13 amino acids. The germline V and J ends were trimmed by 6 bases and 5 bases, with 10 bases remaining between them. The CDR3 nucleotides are TGTGCCAGCAGGCCCGACAGCAATGAAAAACTGTTTTTT. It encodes CASRPDSNEKLFF.

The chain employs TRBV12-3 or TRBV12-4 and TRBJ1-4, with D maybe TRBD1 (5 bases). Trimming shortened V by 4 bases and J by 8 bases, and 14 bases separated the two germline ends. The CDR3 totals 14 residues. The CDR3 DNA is TGTGCCAGCAGTTCTTACGGGACCTCCGAAAAACTGTTTTTT. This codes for CASSSYGTSEKLFF.